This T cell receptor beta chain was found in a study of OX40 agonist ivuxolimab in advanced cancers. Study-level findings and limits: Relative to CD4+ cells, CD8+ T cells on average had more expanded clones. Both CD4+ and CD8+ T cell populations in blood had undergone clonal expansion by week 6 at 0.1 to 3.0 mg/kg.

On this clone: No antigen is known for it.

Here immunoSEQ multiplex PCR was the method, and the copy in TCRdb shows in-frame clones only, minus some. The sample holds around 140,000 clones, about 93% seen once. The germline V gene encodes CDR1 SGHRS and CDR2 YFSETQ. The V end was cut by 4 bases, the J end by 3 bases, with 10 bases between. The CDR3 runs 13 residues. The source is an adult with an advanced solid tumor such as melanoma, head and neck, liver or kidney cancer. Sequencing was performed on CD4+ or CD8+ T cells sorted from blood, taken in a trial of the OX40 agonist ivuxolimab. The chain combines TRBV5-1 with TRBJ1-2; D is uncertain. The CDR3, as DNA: TGCGCCAGCAGCCCCTCGTCAGACTATGGCTACACCTTC. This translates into CASSPSSDYGYTF.